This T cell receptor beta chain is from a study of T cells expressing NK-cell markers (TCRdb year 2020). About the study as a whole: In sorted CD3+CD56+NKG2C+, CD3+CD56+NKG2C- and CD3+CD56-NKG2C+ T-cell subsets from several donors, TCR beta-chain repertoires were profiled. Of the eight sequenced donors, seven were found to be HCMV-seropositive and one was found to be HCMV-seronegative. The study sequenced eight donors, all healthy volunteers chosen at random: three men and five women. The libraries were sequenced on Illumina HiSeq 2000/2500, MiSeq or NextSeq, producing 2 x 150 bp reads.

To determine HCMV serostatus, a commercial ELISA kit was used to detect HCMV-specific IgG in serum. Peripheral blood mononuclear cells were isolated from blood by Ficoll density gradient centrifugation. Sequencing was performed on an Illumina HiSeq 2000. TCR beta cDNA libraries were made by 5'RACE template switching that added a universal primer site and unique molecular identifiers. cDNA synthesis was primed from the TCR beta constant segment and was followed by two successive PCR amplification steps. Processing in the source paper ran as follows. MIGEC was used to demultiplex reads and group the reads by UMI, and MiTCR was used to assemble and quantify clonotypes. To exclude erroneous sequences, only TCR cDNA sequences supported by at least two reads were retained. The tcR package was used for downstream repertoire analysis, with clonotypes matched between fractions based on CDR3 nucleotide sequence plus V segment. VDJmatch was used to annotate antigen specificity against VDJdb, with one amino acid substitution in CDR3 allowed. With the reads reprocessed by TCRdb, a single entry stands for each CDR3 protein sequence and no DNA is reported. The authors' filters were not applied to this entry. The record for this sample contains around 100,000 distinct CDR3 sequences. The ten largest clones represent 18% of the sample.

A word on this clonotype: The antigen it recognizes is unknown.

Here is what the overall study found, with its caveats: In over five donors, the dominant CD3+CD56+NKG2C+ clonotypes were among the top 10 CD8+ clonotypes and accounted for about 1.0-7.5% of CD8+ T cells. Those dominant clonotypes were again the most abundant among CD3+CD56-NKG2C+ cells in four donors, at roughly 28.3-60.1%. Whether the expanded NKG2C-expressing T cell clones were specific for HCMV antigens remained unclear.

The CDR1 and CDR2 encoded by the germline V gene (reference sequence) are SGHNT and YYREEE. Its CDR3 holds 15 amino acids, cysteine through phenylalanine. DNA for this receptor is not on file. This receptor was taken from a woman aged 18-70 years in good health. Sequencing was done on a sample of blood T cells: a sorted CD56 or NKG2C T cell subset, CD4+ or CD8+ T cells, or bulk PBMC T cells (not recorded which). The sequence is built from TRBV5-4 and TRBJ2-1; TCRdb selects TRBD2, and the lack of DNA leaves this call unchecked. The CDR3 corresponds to CASSPMGPQNNEQFF.